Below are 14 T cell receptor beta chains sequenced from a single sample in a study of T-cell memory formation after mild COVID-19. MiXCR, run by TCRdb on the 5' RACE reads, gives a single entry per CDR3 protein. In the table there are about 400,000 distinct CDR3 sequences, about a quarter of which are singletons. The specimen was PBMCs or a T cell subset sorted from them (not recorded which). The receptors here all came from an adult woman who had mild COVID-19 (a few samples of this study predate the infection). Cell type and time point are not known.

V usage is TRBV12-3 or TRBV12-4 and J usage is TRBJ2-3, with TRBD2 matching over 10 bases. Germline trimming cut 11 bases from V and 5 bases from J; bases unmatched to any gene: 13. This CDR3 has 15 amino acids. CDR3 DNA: TGTGCCGTCGGACTAGCGGAGCTCGGCGGAGATACGCAGTATTTT. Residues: CAVGLAELGGDTQYF.

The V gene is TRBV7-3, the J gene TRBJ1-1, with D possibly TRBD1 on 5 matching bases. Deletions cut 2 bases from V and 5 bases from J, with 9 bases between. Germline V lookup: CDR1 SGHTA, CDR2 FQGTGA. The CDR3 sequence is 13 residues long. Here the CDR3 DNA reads TGTGCCAGCAGCTTAGGGGGTAAGACTGAAGCTTTCTTT. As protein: CASSLGGKTEAFF.

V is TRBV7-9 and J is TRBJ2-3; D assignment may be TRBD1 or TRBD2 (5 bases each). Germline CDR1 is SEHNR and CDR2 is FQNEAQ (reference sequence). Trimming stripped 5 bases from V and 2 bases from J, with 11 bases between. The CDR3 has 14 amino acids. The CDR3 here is CASSAGTLTDTQYF. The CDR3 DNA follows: TGTGCCAGCAGCGCAGGGACCCTCACAGATACGCAGTATTTT.

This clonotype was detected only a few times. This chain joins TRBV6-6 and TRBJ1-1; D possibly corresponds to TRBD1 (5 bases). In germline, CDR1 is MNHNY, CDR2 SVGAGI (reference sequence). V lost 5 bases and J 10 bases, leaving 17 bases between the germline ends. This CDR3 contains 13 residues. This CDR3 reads CASSPEGEDRAFF. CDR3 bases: TGTGCCAGCAGTCCGGAAGGGGAGGATAGAGCTTTCTTT.

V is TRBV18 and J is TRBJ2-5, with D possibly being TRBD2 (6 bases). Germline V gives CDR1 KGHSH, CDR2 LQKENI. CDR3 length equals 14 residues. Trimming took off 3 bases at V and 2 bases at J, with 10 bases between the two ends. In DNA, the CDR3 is TGTGCCAGCTCACCTAAGGGAGGTCAAGAGACCCAGTACTTC. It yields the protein CASSPKGGQETQYF.

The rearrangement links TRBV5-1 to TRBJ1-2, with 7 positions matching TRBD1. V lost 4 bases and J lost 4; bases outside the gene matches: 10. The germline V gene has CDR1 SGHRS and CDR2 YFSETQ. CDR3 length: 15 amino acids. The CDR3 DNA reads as TGCGCCAGCAGCGCCGGGACAGCACTCTTCTATGGCTACACCTTC. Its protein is CASSAGTALFYGYTF. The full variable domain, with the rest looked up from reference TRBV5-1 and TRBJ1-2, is KAGVTQTPRYLIKTRGQQVTLSCSPISGHRSVSWYQQTPGQGLQFLFEYFSETQRNKGNFPGRFSGRQFSNSRSEMNVSTLELGDSALYLCASSAGTALFYGYTFGSGTRLTVV.

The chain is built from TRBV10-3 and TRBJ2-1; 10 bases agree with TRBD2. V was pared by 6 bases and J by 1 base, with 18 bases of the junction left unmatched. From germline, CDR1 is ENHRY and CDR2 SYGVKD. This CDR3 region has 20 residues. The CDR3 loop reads CAISNLLAGTIPRSYNEQFF. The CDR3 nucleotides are TGTGCCATCAGCAACTTACTAGCGGGAACCATACCACGGTCCTACAATGAGCAGTTCTTC.

The CDR3: CATSRRDSGVSDTQYF. CDR3 in DNA: TGTGCCACCAGCAGAAGGGATAGCGGGGTGTCAGATACGCAGTATTTT. This chain joins TRBV15 and TRBJ2-3; 8 bases are shared with TRBD2. Per germline, CDR1 LNHNV and CDR2 YYDKDF (reference sequence). The CDR3 extends over 16 amino acids. With 2 bases clipped from V and 4 bases from J, the junction kept 8 bases outside the gene matches. The full variable domain, rest sourced from reference TRBV15 and TRBJ2-3, is DAMVIQNPRYQVTQFGKPVTLSCSQTLNHNVMYWYQQKSSQAPKLLFHYYDKDFNNEADTPDNFQSRRPNTSFCFLDIRSPGLGDTAMYLCATSRRDSGVSDTQYFGPGTRLTVL.

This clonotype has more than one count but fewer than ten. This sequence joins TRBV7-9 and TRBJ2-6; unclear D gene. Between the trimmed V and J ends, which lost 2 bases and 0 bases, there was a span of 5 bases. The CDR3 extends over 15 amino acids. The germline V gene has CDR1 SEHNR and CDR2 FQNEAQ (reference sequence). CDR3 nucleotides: TGTGCCAGCAGCTTAATGGGCTCTGGGGCCAACGTCCTGACTTTC. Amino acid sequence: CASSLMGSGANVLTF.

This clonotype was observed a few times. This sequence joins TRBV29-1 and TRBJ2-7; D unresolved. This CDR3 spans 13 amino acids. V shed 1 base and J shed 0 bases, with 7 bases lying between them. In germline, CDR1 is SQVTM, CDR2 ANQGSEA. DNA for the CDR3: TGCAGCGTTGAAGGGATGGGCTCCTACGAGCAGTACTTC. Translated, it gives CSVEGMGSYEQYF.

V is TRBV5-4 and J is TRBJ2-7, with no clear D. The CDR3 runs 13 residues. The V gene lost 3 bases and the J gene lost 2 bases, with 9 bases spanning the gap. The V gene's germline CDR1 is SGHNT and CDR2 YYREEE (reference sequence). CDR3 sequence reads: CASSSTPTYEQYF. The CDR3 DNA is TGTGCCAGCAGCTCGACACCTACCTACGAGCAGTACTTC.

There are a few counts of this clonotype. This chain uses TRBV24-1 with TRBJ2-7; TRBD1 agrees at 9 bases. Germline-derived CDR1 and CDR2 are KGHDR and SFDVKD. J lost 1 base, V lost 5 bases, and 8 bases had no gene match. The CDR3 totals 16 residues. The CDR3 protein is CATSAPGGTGSYEQYF. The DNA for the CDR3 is TGTGCCACCAGTGCTCCAGGGGGGACAGGGTCCTACGAGCAGTACTTC.

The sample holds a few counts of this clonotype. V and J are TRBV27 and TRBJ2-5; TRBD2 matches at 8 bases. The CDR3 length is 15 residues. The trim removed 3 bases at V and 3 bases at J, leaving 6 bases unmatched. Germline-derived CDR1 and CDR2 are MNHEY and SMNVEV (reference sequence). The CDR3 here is CASSFSGGGKETQYF. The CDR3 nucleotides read TGTGCCAGCAGTTTCTCCGGCGGGGGGAAAGAGACCCAGTACTTC.

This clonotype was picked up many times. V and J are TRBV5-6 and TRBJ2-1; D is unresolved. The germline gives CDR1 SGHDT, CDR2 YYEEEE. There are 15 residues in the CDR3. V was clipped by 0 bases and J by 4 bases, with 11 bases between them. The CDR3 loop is CASSLAGVVYNEQFF. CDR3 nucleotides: TGTGCCAGCAGCTTGGCGGGTGTGGTTTACAATGAGCAGTTCTTC.